Sequencing of this T cell receptor beta chain was carried out in a study of tumor-infiltrating lymphocytes in primary liver carcinoma (dated by TCRdb to the late 2010s). For the study in its entirety: Hepatocellular carcinoma (four) or combined HCC and intrahepatic cholangiocarcinoma (one) was present in the five patients, who were three men and two women aged 30 to 69 years. Technical replicate repertoires showed high reproducibility, with mean shared-clone rates around 0.91 and correlation coefficients above 0.95. Agilent mRNA microarray profiling was performed on the 25 tumor region samples to relate TCRbeta repertoire diversity to the local molecular phenotype. A total of some 35 specimens from 5 patients underwent TCRbeta repertoire sequencing, comprising 25 tumor regions, 5 adjacent noncancerous liver tissues and 5 peripheral blood samples. The study combined TCRbeta repertoire sequencing, expression microarrays and whole-exome sequencing across five regions of each liver tumor, with adjacent normal tissue and blood. Each sample produced roughly 3.65 to 7.5 million productive TCRbeta reads, and read depth showed no significant difference between tissue types. The five patients had tumors staged T1-T3 N0M0, with maximum diameters ranging from about 4.2 to 11 cm.

Without any cell sorting, total RNA and DNA were extracted together from around 18-30 mg of bulk tissue using the AllPrep DNA/RNA mini kit. Between November 2015 and early 2016, several patients in China with histopathologically diagnosed primary liver carcinoma had their tumors surgically resected. Patients had chronic HBV infection and were treatment-naive at sampling. Five spatially separated regions were sampled from each tumor: the superior, inferior, left-lateral and right-lateral poles, plus the tumor centre. According to histology, viable tumor cells made up more than 85% of every tumor sample. Pieces of fresh tumor and adjacent tissue were cut in half, with one half kept in RNAlater at -80 degrees C and the other half sent for histology. Regarding this clonotype: There is no known antigen for this receptor. The junction shows a germline mismatch at one end, possibly a read error.

From the cysteine through the phenylalanine, the CDR3 covers 13 amino acids. CDR3 DNA is the only sequence kept; it has 39 bases, read in frame from the first base. From the germline V gene (reference sequence), CDR1 is SGHAT and CDR2 is FQDESV. Overall study outcomes, separate from this receptor: Only about 7.5-25% of top clones were present in all five regions of a tumor, suggesting spatial heterogeneity of tumor-infiltrating T cells. Because the samples were bulk and unsorted, CD4+ and CD8+ T cell repertoires could not be compared. Only 4 or 5 patients were included in the study, and the authors note that the findings should be validated in a larger study. Consistent with antigen-driven expansion, pairs of tumor regions showed higher repertoire overlap (mean about 36%) than either tumor-adjacent pairs (around 17%) or tumor-blood pairs (approximately 14%). Compared with blood, tumors had a significantly larger share of the repertoire taken up by the top 250 clones (p = 0.039). Only the TCR beta chain was sequenced, so true repertoire diversity is likely underestimated because unpaired alpha chains were not captured.

Starting from around 500 ng total RNA, TCRbeta-specific cDNA was produced by reverse transcription with a constant-region primer and ProtoScript II reverse transcriptase. Three nested multiplex PCR rounds, following a slightly modified ARM-PCR procedure, were used to build the TCRbeta libraries. Each of the first two PCR rounds ran for approximately 11 cycles and used multiplex TRBV1-TRBV30 forward primers together with a Cbeta reverse primer. Sample barcodes and Illumina adapters were attached in a final 25-cycle PCR using Deep VentR polymerase. Before sequencing, amplicons of 200-500 bp were gel-purified using a QIAquick gel extraction kit. The TCRbeta amplicons were sequenced with 250-bp paired-end reads on an Illumina HiSeq 2500. In the original analysis: To recover full CDR3 sequences, reads were quality-trimmed using Trimmomatic v0.33 and paired reads were then merged using FLASH v1.2.11. V, D and J germline segments were assigned to the rearranged TCRbeta sequences using MiGEC v1.2.1b. Clonotype statistics and Shannon-Wiener diversity indices were computed with VDJtools v1.0.0. To cut down on sampling bias, every analysis after diversity analysis relied on just the 250 most abundant clonotypes from each sample. In-frame beta chains were kept once TCRdb had trimmed the public reads at Q25 with fastp and called clones with MiXCR. Rows are unified per CDR3 protein, each entry keeping the most common DNA and genes. TCRdb's processing, not the authors' own work, is the source of the V and J calls. For this sample the table gives about 64,000 distinct CDR3 sequences, of which roughly two thirds were detected only once. Of the sample, under 45% falls within the top ten clones.

The sequence is built from TRBV11-1 and TRBJ1-1; the D gene cannot be named for sure. The TCR sequence derives from a man aged 35-49 years with primary liver carcinoma and hepatitis B virus infection. Source material: liver tumor tissue from sampling region 4. The cell subset or site label for this specimen denotes: tumor region T4, right-lateral pole. The CDR3 protein is CPSKRHVNTEAFF. The bases read TGTCCCAGCAAGCGCCATGTGAACACTGAAGCTTTCTTT.